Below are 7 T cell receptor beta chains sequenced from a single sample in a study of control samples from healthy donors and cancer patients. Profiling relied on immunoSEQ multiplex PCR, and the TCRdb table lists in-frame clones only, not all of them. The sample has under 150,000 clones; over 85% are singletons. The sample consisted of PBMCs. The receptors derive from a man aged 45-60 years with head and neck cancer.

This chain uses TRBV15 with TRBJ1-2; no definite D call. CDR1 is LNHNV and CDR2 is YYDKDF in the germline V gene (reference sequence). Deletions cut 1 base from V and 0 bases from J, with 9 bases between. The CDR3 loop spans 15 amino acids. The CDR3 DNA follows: TGTGCCACCAGCAGAGGGAGACTCACTAACTATGGCTACACCTTC. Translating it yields CATSRGRLTNYGYTF.

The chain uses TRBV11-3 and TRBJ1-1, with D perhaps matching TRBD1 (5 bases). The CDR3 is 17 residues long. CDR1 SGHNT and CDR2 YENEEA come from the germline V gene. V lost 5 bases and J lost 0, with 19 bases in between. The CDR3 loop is CASSLTVAGGMNTEAFF. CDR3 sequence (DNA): TGTGCCAGCAGCCTGACAGTAGCCGGGGGTATGAACACTGAAGCTTTCTTT.

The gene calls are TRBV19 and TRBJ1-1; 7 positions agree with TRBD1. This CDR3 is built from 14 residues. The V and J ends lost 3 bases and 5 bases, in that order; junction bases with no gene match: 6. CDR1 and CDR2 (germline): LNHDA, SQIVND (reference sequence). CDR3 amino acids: CASSMWQGETEAFF. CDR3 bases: TGTGCCAGTAGTATGTGGCAGGGGGAAACTGAAGCTTTCTTT.

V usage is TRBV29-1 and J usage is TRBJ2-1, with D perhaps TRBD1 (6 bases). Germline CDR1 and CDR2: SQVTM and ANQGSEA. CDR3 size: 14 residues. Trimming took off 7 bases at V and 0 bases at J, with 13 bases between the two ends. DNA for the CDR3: TGCAGCGACCGGCAGGGGAGCTCCTACAATGAGCAGTTCTTC. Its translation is CSDRQGSSYNEQFF.

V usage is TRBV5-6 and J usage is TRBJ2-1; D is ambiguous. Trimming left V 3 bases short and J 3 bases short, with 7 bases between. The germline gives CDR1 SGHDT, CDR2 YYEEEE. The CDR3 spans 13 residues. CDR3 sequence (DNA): TGTGCCAGCAGCTGGAACCTCTACAATGAGCAGTTCTTC. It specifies CASSWNLYNEQFF.

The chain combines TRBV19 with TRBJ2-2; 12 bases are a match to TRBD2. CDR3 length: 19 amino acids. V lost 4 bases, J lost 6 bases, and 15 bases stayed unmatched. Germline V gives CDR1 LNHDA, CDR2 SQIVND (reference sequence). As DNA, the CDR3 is TGTGCCAGTAGTACGCGGACTAGCGGGATCCGAACAAACCCCGGGGAGCTGTTTTTT. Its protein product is CASSTRTSGIRTNPGELFF.

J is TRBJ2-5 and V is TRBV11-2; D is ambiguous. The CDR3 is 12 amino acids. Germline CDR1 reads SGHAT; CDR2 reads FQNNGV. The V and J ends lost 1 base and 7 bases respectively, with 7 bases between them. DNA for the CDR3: TGTGCCAGCAGCTTAGGGGTCGGGACCCAGTACTTC. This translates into CASSLGVGTQYF.